This T cell receptor beta chain was profiled in a study of blood T cell repertoires in COVID-19 (TCRdb year 2020). Context from the whole study: Collaborator samples came from the United States, Italy and Spain and covered acute and convalescent phases of COVID-19. A de-identified subject ID, COVID-19 status, age in years and sex were almost always included in the sample metadata. The samples were drawn from the first 160 participants of the ongoing ImmuneRACE study and from 950 to 1,500 subjects provided by 6 global collaborators. The prospective study material was composed of cDNA or gDNA derived from T cells, B-cell-depleted T cells, or PBMCs. A freely available public database, intended as a resource for researchers studying the immune response to SARS-CoV-2, is where the repertoires were released. Where available, HLA class I and class II types were taken from metadata supplied by the sample provider and were not determined by assay-based typing. Subjects who had been exposed to COVID-19, were actively infected with it, or had recovered from it provided the deeply sampled blood TCRbeta repertoires that made up the dataset. Study-wide conclusions, independent of this receptor: How much clinical and demographic metadata was included differed by source and by participant, and the metadata was provided uncurated.

A note on this clone: This receptor's antigen is unknown. No per-base quality is available; no much larger clone lies one base away.

Each collaborating institution followed its own protocols to collect whole blood in K2EDTA tubes. Collaborator samples were shipped for TCRbeta analysis as frozen whole blood, isolated PBMCs, or DNA extracted from either sample type. TCRbeta CDR3 regions were amplified from genomic DNA using the immunoSEQ Assay, a bias-controlled multiplex PCR. Per the source publication's procedure: The number of nucleated cells in each sample was estimated from the amplification of reference gene primers within the assay. To quantify the absolute abundance of each unique TCRbeta CDR3 rearrangement, sequence reads were collapsed and filtered. For each sample, productive Simpson clonality was calculated by taking the square root of Simpson's diversity index across productive rearrangements. Here the immuneACCESS table is served through TCRdb, limited to in-frame sequences with V and J called. Missing clones are a known gap in these copies; in checked studies unresolved V genes cover under half, and the rest lacks a known reason. V and J calls and clone size come straight from that table; D and trimming were deduced from the DNA. The sample table lists 90,000 to 120,000 clones, roughly 81% of them with a count of one. 2.1% of the sample is held by the ten biggest clonotypes.

The germline ends are 6 bases apart after V is trimmed by 0 bases and J by 0 bases. CDR1 and CDR2, looked up from the germline V gene, are MNHNS and SASEGT. The CDR3 holds 15 amino acids from the cysteine to the phenylalanine. CDR3 DNA only is kept here, 45 bases in frame from base 1. The sample consisted of peripheral blood. The chain was built from TRBV6-1 and TRBJ1-3; the D gene is unclear. The sequence was obtained from a human donor in a cohort sampled during active COVID-19. The CDR3 is CASSEAADSGNTIYF. The sequenced DNA: TGTGCCAGCAGTGAAGCAGCGGACTCTGGAAACACCATATATTTT.